The sequence of this T cell receptor beta chain was determined in a study of tumor-infiltrating lymphocytes in localized non-small cell lung cancer. In the study overall: The cohort mixed smokers and never-smokers, several histologies, and some post-neoadjuvant-chemotherapy samples.

Sequencing was performed with immunoSEQ multiplex PCR; in TCRdb, only in-frame clones are kept and a portion is missing. This table holds around 15,000 clones, 80% found once. Germline V gives CDR1 MNHEY, CDR2 SVGAGI. Trimming cost V 0 bases and J 13 bases, with 16 bases left between them. The CDR3 runs 14 residues. A word on this clone: Its antigen is unidentified.

Study-level findings and limits: Tumors had more T cell infiltration than uninvolved lung, per TCRbeta sequencing and CD3 counts.

The source of this sequence is a human donor with non-small cell lung cancer. Sequenced sample: uninvolved lung tissue not adjacent to the tumor. The chain couples TRBV6-5 to TRBJ2-1, with D perhaps matching TRBD1 or TRBD2 (5 bases each). For the CDR3, the DNA is TGTGCCAGCAGTTACTCGAGGGGAGCCAAGCCCCAGTTCTTC. The encoded protein is CASSYSRGAKPQFF.